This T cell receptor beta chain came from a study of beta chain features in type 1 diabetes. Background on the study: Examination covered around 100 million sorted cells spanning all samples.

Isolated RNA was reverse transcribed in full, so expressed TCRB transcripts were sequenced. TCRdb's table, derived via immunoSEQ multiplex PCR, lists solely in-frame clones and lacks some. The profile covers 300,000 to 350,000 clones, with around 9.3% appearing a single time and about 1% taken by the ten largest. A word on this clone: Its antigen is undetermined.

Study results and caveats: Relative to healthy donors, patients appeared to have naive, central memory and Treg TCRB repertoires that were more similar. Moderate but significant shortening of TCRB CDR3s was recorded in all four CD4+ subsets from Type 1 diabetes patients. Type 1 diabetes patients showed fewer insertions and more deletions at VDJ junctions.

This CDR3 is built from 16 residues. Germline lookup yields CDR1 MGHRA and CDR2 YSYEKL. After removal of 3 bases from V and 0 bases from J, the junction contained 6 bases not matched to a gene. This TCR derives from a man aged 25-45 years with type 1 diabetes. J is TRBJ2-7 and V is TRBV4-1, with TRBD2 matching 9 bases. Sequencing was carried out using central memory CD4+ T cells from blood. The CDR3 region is CASSQGSGGSSYEQYF. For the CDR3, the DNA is TGCGCCAGCAGCCAGGGCAGCGGGGGGAGCTCCTACGAGCAGTACTTC.